Sequencing of this T cell receptor (beta chain) was carried out in a study of cytomegalovirus exposure and HLA in healthy donors. This CDR3 has 12 amino acids. Germline assignment: CDR1 SGHVS and CDR2 FQNEAQ. With 0 bases removed from V and 9 bases from J, the gap between germline ends came to 7 bases. This PCR relied on a set of 60 Vbeta primers and 13 Jbeta primers. Data came from immunoSEQ multiplex PCR; TCRdb stores just in-frame clones and leaves some out. The sample holds 150,000 to 200,000 clones, about 69% seen once. The donors comprised healthy bone marrow donors. The receptor comes from a human donor in good health. The chain is built from TRBV7-8 and TRBJ2-3; D is undetermined. Source material: PBMCs. CDR3 DNA: TGTGCCAGCAGCTTAGCTGGCCAGACGCAGTATTTT. The encoded protein is CASSLAGQTQYF.